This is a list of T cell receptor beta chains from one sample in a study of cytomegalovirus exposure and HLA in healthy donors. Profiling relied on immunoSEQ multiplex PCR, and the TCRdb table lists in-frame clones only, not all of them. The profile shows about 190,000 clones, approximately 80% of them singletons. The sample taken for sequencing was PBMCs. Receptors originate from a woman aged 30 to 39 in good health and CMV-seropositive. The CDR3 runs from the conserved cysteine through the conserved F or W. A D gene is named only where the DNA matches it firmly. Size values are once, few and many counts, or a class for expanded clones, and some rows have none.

TGTGCCAGCAGCTTGTTGACAGCACAAGAGACCCAGTACTTC | CASSLLTAQETQYF | TRBV5-6 | NA | NA | TRBJ2-5
TGTGCCAGCAGCTCCCTGGTAGCGGGGGGGCCTACGGGCCCCGGGGAGCTGTTTTTT | CASSSLVAGGPTGPGELFF | TRBV2 | few | TRBD2 | TRBJ2-2
TGTGCCAGCACCCAGCAGGGAACCCCTATTGAGCAGTTCTTC | CASTQQGTPIEQFF | TRBV11-2 | NA | NA | TRBJ2-1
TGTGCCAGCATGACGGACAGGGATGATCAGCCCCAGCATTTT | CASMTDRDDQPQHF | TRBV2 | once | TRBD1 | TRBJ1-5
TGTGCCAGCAGTGCAGGGGGGCCCAACACTGAAGCTTTCTTT | CASSAGGPNTEAFF | TRBV6-4 | NA | TRBD1 | TRBJ1-1
TGCAGCGTTGAGTTTCGGCGGGAGTCCTCCGAGACCCAGTACTTC | CSVEFRRESSETQYF | TRBV29-1 | NA | TRBD2 | TRBJ2-5
TGTGCTAGTGGTTCCCAGGGAGGTTATTCCTACGAGCAGTACTTC | CASGSQGGYSYEQYF | TRBV12-5 | NA | NA | TRBJ2-7
TGTGCCAGCAGCCGCACCGGGACAGGGTTTGGTGCCAAAAACATTCAGTACTTC | CASSRTGTGFGAKNIQYF | TRBV2 | NA | TRBD1 | TRBJ2-4
TGTGCCAGTTCGCCTGATGGGACTAGAATGAGAAGGGAGCAGTACTTC | CASSPDGTRMRREQYF | TRBV19 | NA | TRBD2 | TRBJ2-7
TGTGCCAGAAGCCGGTTTAACAATCAGCCCCAGCATTTT | CARSRFNNQPQHF | TRBV5-3 | NA | NA | TRBJ1-5
TGTGCCAGCAGCTTAGCGGCCTCCGGGACAGGCCCAGATACGCAGTATTTT | CASSLAASGTGPDTQYF | TRBV7-9 | NA | TRBD1 | TRBJ2-3
TGTGCCAGCAGTCCTATCCGGACTGCTTACGAGCAGTACTTC | CASSPIRTAYEQYF | TRBV27 | NA | NA | TRBJ2-7
TGTGCCAGCAGCAGGTCCCGGGACATCTCGGCGGGGGAGCTGTTTTTT | CASSRSRDISAGELFF | TRBV5-6 | NA | NA | TRBJ2-2
TGTGCCAGCAGTTCTCCCATAGCGGGGTCCTACAATGAGCAGTTCTTC | CASSSPIAGSYNEQFF | TRBV28 | NA | TRBD2 | TRBJ2-1
TGTGCCAGCGCTACAGGGATTGGGGACTACAATGAGCAGTTCTTC | CASATGIGDYNEQFF | TRBV19 | NA | NA | TRBJ2-1
TGTGCCAGCAGCGCGGGACTACCAACCACCTACGAGCAGTACTTC | CASSAGLPTTYEQYF | TRBV9 | NA | TRBD2 | TRBJ2-7
TGTGCCAGCAGCTTCGGTCCCCTGGAGGGCACTGAAGCTTTCTTT | CASSFGPLEGTEAFF | TRBV5-6 | NA | NA | TRBJ1-1
TGTGCCAGCAGCGTTGGGAGGGAATCCTCCTACGAGCAGTACTTC | CASSVGRESSYEQYF | TRBV9 | NA | TRBD2 | TRBJ2-7
TGTGCCATCAGCAATCTAGCAGATACGCAGTATTTT | CAISNLADTQYF | TRBV10-3 | once | NA | TRBJ2-3
TGTGCCAGCAGTGAAGGGGCCATCAATGAGCAGTTCTTC | CASSEGAINEQFF | TRBV25-1 | NA | NA | TRBJ2-1
TGCGCCAGCAGCCAAATCCTGTTTCAGGGGGGTTACACCGGGGAGCTGTTTTTT | CASSQILFQGGYTGELFF | TRBV4-1 | NA | NA | TRBJ2-2
TGTGCCAGCAGCTTAACGCGACTAGCGGGGGGTAGCTCCTACAATGAGCAGTTCTTC | CASSLTRLAGGSSYNEQFF | TRBV7-3 | NA | TRBD2 | TRBJ2-1
TGTGCCTGGCGCCCGCTAGCGGTAGGCACAGATACGCAGTATTTT | CAWRPLAVGTDTQYF | TRBV30 | NA | TRBD2 | TRBJ2-3
TGTGCCAGCAGCAAACAGGGCAGGAGCAATCAGCCCCAGCATTTT | CASSKQGRSNQPQHF | TRBV7-2 | few | NA | TRBJ1-5
TGTGCCAGCAGCTGGGGACTAGCGGGAGGCACAGATACGCAGTATTTT | CASSWGLAGGTDTQYF | TRBV5-4 | few | TRBD2 | TRBJ2-3
TGTGCCAGCACCCCTTTTAGAAAGGGTCGGGGCAATGAGCAGTTCTTC | CASTPFRKGRGNEQFF | TRBV5-6 | NA | NA | TRBJ2-1
TGTGCCAGCAGCTTAGCAACTACCTACGAGCAGTACTTC | CASSLATTYEQYF | TRBV11-1 | once | NA | TRBJ2-7
TGTGCCAGCAGCTTAGAATTGACAGGAAATAATGAAGCTTTCTTT | CASSLELTGNNEAFF | TRBV11-2 | NA | NA | TRBJ1-1
TGTGCCAGTAGTCCTCAGGACAGGGCCAGACAGCCCCAGCATTTT | CASSPQDRARQPQHF | TRBV19 | once | TRBD1 | TRBJ1-5
TGTGCCAGCAGCTTTGCCCCGCCCGGGACAGGGGCCTACGAGCAGTACTTC | CASSFAPPGTGAYEQYF | TRBV7-2 | NA | TRBD1 | TRBJ2-7
TGTGCCACCCAAAGGGGGCAGGGAGGTAGGGAGCCCCAGCATTTT | CATQRGQGGREPQHF | TRBV2 | NA | TRBD1 | TRBJ1-5
TGTGCCAGCAGTGAATTTCTGGGGCAGTCTGAAGCTTTCTTT | CASSEFLGQSEAFF | TRBV6-1 | NA | NA | TRBJ1-1
TGTGCCAGCACCCCCGAGAGGGCGTTCGCTCGGGGCTACACCTTC | CASTPERAFARGYTF | TRBV6-5 | NA | NA | TRBJ1-2
TGTGCCAGTAATTCCGGGACTAGGAGGTCCTACAATGAGCAGTTCTTC | CASNSGTRRSYNEQFF | TRBV19 | NA | TRBD2 | TRBJ2-1
TGTGCCAGCGCAGGGGCGGGTGACACAGATACGCAGTATTTT | CASAGAGDTDTQYF | TRBV6-1 | NA | NA | TRBJ2-3
TGCGCCAGCAGCTCTAGCGAAAACATTCAGTACTTC | CASSSSENIQYF | TRBV5-1 | NA | NA | TRBJ2-4
TGTGCCTGGAGTGTCTGGACAGGCACCTACGAGCAGTACTTC | CAWSVWTGTYEQYF | TRBV30 | NA | TRBD1 | TRBJ2-7
TGTGCCAGCAGTGACCACAGGGGGCGAGGCTACACCTTC | CASSDHRGRGYTF | TRBV6-5 | NA | TRBD1 | TRBJ1-2
TGTGCCAGCAGCCGACTACCCGGGGATGATACGCAGTATTTT | CASSRLPGDDTQYF | TRBV28 | NA | NA | TRBJ2-3
TGTGCCAGCAGGGGACAGGTGAACACAGATACGCAGTATTTT | CASRGQVNTDTQYF | TRBV6-6 | NA | TRBD1 | TRBJ2-3
TGTGCCAGCAACCAAAGACCTCCAATACAGGGGTTAGGCACTGAAGCTTTCTTT | CASNQRPPIQGLGTEAFF | TRBV7-8 | NA | TRBD1 | TRBJ1-1
TGTGCCAGCAGCGTAGACAGGGGGTTCTATGGCTACACCTTC | CASSVDRGFYGYTF | TRBV9 | once | TRBD1 | TRBJ1-2
TGCGCCAGCAGCTTGGAGACTAGCGGGGGGTACAATGAGCAGTTCTTC | CASSLETSGGYNEQFF | TRBV5-1 | once | TRBD2 | TRBJ2-1
TGTGCCAGCACCCGAGGTGGTATAGGTAACTACGAGCAGTACTTC | CASTRGGIGNYEQYF | TRBV6-1 | NA | NA | TRBJ2-7
TGTGCCAGCAGCGCCCGGGACAGGGGAATCTACGAGCAGTACTTC | CASSARDRGIYEQYF | TRBV5-8 | once | TRBD1 | TRBJ2-7
TGTGCCAGCAGTTGGACAGTGCGGGAGACCCAGTACTTC | CASSWTVRETQYF | TRBV28 | NA | NA | TRBJ2-5
TGCGCCAGCAGCAACGGTATTTTCGGACTAGCGGGCCTCACAGATACGCAGTATTTT | CASSNGIFGLAGLTDTQYF | TRBV5-1 | NA | TRBD2 | TRBJ2-3
TGTGCCAGCAGCATCGGACTAGCGAACACAGATACGCAGTATTTT | CASSIGLANTDTQYF | TRBV9 | NA | TRBD2 | TRBJ2-3
TGTGCCAGCAGGCCGGGGGGGGATCAGCCCCAGCATTTT | CASRPGGDQPQHF | TRBV28 | NA | NA | TRBJ1-5
TGCGCCAGCAGCCAAGCCCCCAGCGGGAAAACCTACGAGCAGTACTTC | CASSQAPSGKTYEQYF | TRBV4-3 | NA | TRBD2 | TRBJ2-7
TGTGCCAGCAGTTCCCTGGGTAGCGGGGGATCCTACGAGCAGTACTTC | CASSSLGSGGSYEQYF | TRBV28 | NA | TRBD2 | TRBJ2-7
TGTGCCAGCAACCTCGGGGATACGCAGTATTTT | CASNLGDTQYF | TRBV5-5 | NA | NA | TRBJ2-3